This TCR beta chain was captured in a study of T cell repertoires in MIS-A myocarditis (dated by TCRdb to between 2021 and 2022). The QIAamp DNA FFPE kit was used to extract genomic DNA from formalin-fixed paraffin-embedded autopsy tissue. V loses 1 base of germline sequence and J loses 2 bases, and the interval between the two ends is 8 bases. CDR1 and CDR2 (SGHTA, FQGNSA) derive from the germline V gene. Inclusive of the bounding cysteine and phenylalanine, the CDR3 is 14 residues long. Only the CDR3 region is kept as DNA, spanning 42 bases read in frame from base 1. Amplification of TCRbeta CDR3 regions relied on the immunoSEQ bias-controlled multiplex PCR, followed by high-throughput sequencing. The paper's data handling went like this. CDR3 sequences were collapsed and filtered with the immunoSEQ vendor pipeline, and the abundance and frequency of each unique TCRbeta CDR3 were thereby quantified. Dominant CDR3 amino acid sequences were clustered with SARS-CoV-2-specific ImmuneCODE TCRbeta sequences by CD-HIT using a 90% global sequence identity threshold. Clones were classed as hyperexpanded at frequencies of 0.1 to 1 and as large at frequencies of 0.01 to 0.1. For the dominant clones, CDR3 amino acid sequences and V and J gene assignments were confirmed with MiXCR. The R stringdist package was used to compute Levenshtein distances between the patient clonotypes and the ImmuneCODE hits. Here the immuneACCESS table is served through TCRdb, limited to in-frame sequences with V and J called. Missing clones are a known gap in these copies; in checked studies unresolved V genes cover under half, and the rest lacks a known reason. Clonal size and the V and J genes are those of that table, whereas D and trimming came from the DNA. The sample table holds thousands of clones, of which approximately 72% were seen once. Roughly 20% of the sample rests with the top ten.

In the case of this clone: Its specific antigen is unknown. No quality values exist for individual bases; no much larger clone is one base distant.

The receptor comes from a man younger than 35 with fulminant myocarditis from multisystem inflammatory syndrome in adults (MIS-A) after COVID-19. Sample: right inferior lung lobe tissue obtained at autopsy. The chain couples TRBV7-2 to TRBJ1-1, with the D gene too uncertain to name. The DNA sequence is as follows: TGTGCCAGCAGCTTAGTTCGGGGTAACACTGAAGCTTTCTTT. It translates as CASSLVRGNTEAFF.